The source of this T cell receptor (beta chain) is a study of shared clonotypes between healthy human individuals. Clones were sequenced by immunoSEQ multiplex PCR, and TCRdb holds only the in-frame ones, with some missing. There are about 1.4 million clones in the sample; roughly 96% occur only once, and roughly 1.2% lies in the top ten. The study, taken as a whole, reports: Unshared clonotypes carried lower generation probabilities than those common to all four donors.

V was pared by 3 bases and J by 2 bases, with 14 bases between. CDR3 length: 16 amino acids. Germline assignment: CDR1 SGDLS and CDR2 YYNGEE. Of note for this clone: Its antigen is as yet unknown.

This clonotype was obtained from a man aged 25-45 years in good health. Sequencing was carried out using naive CD4+ T cells sorted from blood. Noted subset: CD45RA+ positively selected. This chain connects TRBV9 to TRBJ2-2; tentatively, D is TRBD1 or TRBD2 (5 bases each). In DNA form, the CDR3 reads TGTGCCAGCAGCGGATATTCCGGGGCAAACACCGGGGAGCTGTTTTTT. Protein sequence: CASSGYSGANTGELFF.